The entry below gives a single T cell receptor (beta chain) sequence along with its context. What it binds is unknown. Germline CDR1 MGHDK, CDR2 SYGVNS. The CDR3 runs to 14 residues. Trimming shortened V by 3 bases and J by 1 base, and 7 bases separated the two germline ends. Here immunoSEQ multiplex PCR was the method, and the copy in TCRdb shows in-frame clones only, minus some. This table has more than 100,000 clones, approximately 85% appearing once. The data were obtained in a study of T cell responses to AZD1222 COVID-19 vaccine. The study's findings and limits: Among the donors, most were white British and more were female, and clonal diversity was possibly underestimated. Unmutated variant regions are reportedly the target of nearly half of TCRs that are spike-specific. Researchers took repertoire samples only after the peak T cell response had come. Spike-wide vaccine-associated CD4 TCRs dominated at 160-218 and 743-854.

Source: peripheral blood, taken 28 days after the second dose of the MenACWY control vaccine. The rearrangement joins TRBV25-1 to TRBJ1-3; D is uncertain. This TCR came from an adult who received the MenACWY meningococcal vaccine as a control. The CDR3 reads CASSEEKSGNTIYF. As DNA, the CDR3 is TGTGCCAGCAGTGAGGAAAAATCTGGAAACACCATATATTTT.